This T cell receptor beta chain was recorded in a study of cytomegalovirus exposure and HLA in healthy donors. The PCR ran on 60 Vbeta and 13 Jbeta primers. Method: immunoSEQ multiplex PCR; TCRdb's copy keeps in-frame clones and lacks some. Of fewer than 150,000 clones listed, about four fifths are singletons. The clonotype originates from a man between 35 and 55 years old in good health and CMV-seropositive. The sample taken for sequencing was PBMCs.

The CDR3: CASSLERSSYYGYTF. The CDR3 DNA reads as TGTGCCAGCAGCTTGGAGCGGAGTTCTTACTATGGCTACACCTTC. The V call is TRBV5-5, the J call TRBJ1-2; D gene ambiguous. This CDR3 region has 15 residues. V lost 0 bases and J lost 3, with 12 bases in between. Germline values: CDR1 SGHKS, CDR2 YYEKEE (reference sequence). The complete variable domain, with remaining parts taken from reference TRBV5-5 and TRBJ1-2, reads DAGVTQSPTHLIKTRGQQVTLRCSPISGHKSVSWYQQVLGQGPQFIFQYYEKEERGRGNFPDRFSARQFPNYSSELNVNALLLGDSALYLCASSLERSSYYGYTFGSGTRLTVV.